This T cell receptor (beta chain) was recovered during a study of response to subunit inactivated influenza vaccine. TCRdb recomputed calls from the RT-PCR reads with MiXCR, one row per CDR3 protein. The data show more than 150,000 distinct CDR3 sequences, around 8.8% seen once. This clonotype has a count of ten or more. This material consisted of non-naive T cells sorted from PBMCs, taken on the day of vaccination. The sequence was obtained from a man in his fifties or sixties who received an inactivated influenza vaccine.

The CDR3 loop is CASSPGFSNTGELFF. The CDR3 nucleotides are TGTGCCAGCAGCCCGGGCTTTTCAAACACCGGGGAGCTGTTTTTT. The V gene is TRBV3-1, the J gene TRBJ2-2, with D unclear. This CDR3 contains 15 residues. V lost 4 bases and J lost 2, with 11 bases in between. Germline V gene lookup returns CDR1 LGHDT and CDR2 YNNKEL (reference sequence). The variable domain in full, completed from reference TRBV3-1 and TRBJ2-2, reads DTAVSQTPKYLVTQMGNDKSIKCEQNLGHDTMYWYKQDSKKFLKIMFSYNNKELIINETVPNRFSPKSPDKAHLNLHINSLELGDSAVYFCASSPGFSNTGELFFGEGSRLTVL.